The entry that follows covers one T cell receptor beta chain sequence. Its specificity is not known. This specimen belongs to a study of CD8 T cells in ankylosing spondylitis. Findings and caveats of the study: Clones linked to disease were reported to show significant enrichment in matched ankylosing spondylitis synovial fluid. In ankylosing spondylitis blood, a motif of several highly homologous TCR beta variants appeared characteristic.

TCRdb called the 5' RACE reads again in MiXCR, with one record for every CDR3 protein. The repertoire holds a few hundred thousand distinct CDR3 sequences, with around 19% as singletons. In germline, CDR1 is GTSNPN, CDR2 SVGIG (reference sequence). V shed 4 bases and J shed 6 bases, with 14 bases lying between them. CDR3 size: 13 residues. The origin of this receptor is a male donor with ankylosing spondylitis. Sequenced input: blood, either unsorted or a sorted T cell fraction (not recorded which). The V call is TRBV30, the J call TRBJ2-3; D could derive from TRBD1 or TRBD2 (5 bases each). The DNA for the CDR3 is TGTGCCTGGAATTGGGGGTCCCGGGATACGCAGTATTTT. This codes for CAWNWGSRDTQYF.